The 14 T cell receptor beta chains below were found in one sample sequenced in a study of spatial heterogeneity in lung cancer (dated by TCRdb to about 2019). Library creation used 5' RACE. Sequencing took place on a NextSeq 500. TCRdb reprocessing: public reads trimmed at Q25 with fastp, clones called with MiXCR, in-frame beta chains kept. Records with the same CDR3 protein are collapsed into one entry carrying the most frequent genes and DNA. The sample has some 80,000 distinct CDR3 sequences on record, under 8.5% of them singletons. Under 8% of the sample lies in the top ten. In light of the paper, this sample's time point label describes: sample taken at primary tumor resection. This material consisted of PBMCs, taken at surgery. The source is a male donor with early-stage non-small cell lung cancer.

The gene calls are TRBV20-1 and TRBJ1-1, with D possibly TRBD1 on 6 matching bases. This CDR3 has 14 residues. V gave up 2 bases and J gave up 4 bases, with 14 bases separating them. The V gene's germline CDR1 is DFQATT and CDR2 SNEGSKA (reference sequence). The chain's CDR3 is CSARRGAYSTEAFF. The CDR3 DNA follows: TGCAGTGCTAGACGGGGGGCCTACAGCACTGAAGCTTTCTTT.

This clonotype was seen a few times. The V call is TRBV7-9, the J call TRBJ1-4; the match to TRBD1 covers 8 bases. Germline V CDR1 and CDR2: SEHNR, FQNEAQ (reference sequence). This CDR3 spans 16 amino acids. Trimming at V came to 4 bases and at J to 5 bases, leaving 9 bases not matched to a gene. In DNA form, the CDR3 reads TGTGCCAGCAGCTCTCTCGTCGACAGGGGAAATGAAAAACTGTTTTTT. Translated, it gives CASSSLVDRGNEKLFF.

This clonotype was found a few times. The CDR3 DNA follows: TGTGCCAGCAGCTTATGGGGGACTACTAATTCACCCCTCCACTTT. The encoded protein is CASSLWGTTNSPLHF. The chain recombines TRBV7-2 with TRBJ1-6, with D possibly being TRBD1 (5 bases). Per germline, CDR1 SGHTA and CDR2 FQGNSA. This CDR3 is built from 15 residues. Trimming shortened V by 2 bases and J by 6 bases, and 11 bases separated the two germline ends. Based on the CDR3 plus reference TRBV7-2 and TRBJ1-6, the full variable domain is GAGVSQSPSNKVTEKGKDVELRCDPISGHTALYWYRQSLGQGLEFLIYFQGNSAPDKSGLPSDRFSAERTGGSVSTLTIQRTQQEDSAVYLCASSLWGTTNSPLHFGNGTRLTVT.

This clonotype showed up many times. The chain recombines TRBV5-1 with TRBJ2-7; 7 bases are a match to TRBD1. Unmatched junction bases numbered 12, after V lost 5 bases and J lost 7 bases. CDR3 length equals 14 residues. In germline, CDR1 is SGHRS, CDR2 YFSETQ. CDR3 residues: CASRPTGIVREQYF. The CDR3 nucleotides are TGCGCCAGCAGACCGACAGGGATTGTAAGGGAGCAGTACTTC. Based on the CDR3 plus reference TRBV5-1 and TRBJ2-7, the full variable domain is KAGVTQTPRYLIKTRGQQVTLSCSPISGHRSVSWYQQTPGQGLQFLFEYFSETQRNKGNFPGRFSGRQFSNSRSEMNVSTLELGDSALYLCASRPTGIVREQYFGPGTRLTVT.

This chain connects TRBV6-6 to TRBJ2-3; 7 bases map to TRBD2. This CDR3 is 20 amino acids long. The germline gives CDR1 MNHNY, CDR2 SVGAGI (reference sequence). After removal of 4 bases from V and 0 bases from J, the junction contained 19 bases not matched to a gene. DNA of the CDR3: TGTGCCAGCAGTTGGGGAGGGGCCACTCTCTGGCAGCCTAGCACAGATACGCAGTATTTT. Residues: CASSWGGATLWQPSTDTQYF.

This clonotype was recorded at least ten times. This CDR3 reads CASSLRDNQPQHF. The CDR3 coding sequence is TGTGCCAGCAGTTTAAGGGACAATCAGCCCCAGCATTTT. This chain links TRBV27 with TRBJ1-5; D is undetermined. There are 13 residues in the CDR3. Germline-derived CDR1 and CDR2 are MNHEY and SMNVEV (reference sequence). Trimming took off 2 bases at V and 3 bases at J, with 5 bases between the two ends.

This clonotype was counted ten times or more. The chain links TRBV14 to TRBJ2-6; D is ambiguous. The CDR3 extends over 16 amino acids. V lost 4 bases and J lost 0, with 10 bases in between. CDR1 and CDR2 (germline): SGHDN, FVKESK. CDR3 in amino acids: CASSLIGPSGANVLTF. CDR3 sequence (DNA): TGTGCCAGCAGCCTCATCGGTCCCTCTGGGGCCAACGTCCTGACTTTC.

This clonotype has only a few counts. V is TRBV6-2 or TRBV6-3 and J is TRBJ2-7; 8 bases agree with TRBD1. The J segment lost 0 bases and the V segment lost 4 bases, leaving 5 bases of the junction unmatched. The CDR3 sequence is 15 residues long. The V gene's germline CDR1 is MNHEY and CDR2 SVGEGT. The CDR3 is CASSWDRRASYEQYF. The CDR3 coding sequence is TGTGCCAGCAGTTGGGACAGGAGAGCCTCCTACGAGCAGTACTTC.

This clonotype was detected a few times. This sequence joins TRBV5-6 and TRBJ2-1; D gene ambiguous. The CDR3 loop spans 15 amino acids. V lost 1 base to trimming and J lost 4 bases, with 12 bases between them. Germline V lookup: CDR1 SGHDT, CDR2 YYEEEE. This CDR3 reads CASSLLRKPYNEQFF. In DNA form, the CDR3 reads TGTGCCAGCAGCTTGCTCCGGAAACCATACAATGAGCAGTTCTTC. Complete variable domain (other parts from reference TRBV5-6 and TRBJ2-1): DAGVTQSPTHLIKTRGQQVTLRCSPKSGHDTVSWYQQALGQGPQFIFQYYEEEERQRGNFPDRFSGHQFPNYSSELNVNALLLGDSALYLCASSLLRKPYNEQFFGPGTRLTVL.

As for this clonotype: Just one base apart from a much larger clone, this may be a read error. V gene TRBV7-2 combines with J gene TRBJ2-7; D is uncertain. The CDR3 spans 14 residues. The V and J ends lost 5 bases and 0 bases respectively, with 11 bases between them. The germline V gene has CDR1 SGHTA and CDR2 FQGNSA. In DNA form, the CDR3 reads TGTGCCAGCAGCCCCCTGACCTACTCCTACGAGCAGTACTTC. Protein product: CASSPLTYSYEQYF. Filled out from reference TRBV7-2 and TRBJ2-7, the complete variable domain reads GAGVSQSPSNKVTEKGKDVELRCDPISGHTALYWYRQSLGQGLEFLIYFQGNSAPDKSGLPSDRFSAERTGGSVSTLTIQRTQQEDSAVYLCASSPLTYSYEQYFGPGTRLTVT.

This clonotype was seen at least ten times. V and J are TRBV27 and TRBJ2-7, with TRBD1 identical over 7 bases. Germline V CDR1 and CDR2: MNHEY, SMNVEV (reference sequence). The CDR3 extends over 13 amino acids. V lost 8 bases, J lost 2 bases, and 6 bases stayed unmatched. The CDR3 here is CASGTAIPYEQYF. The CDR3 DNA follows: TGTGCCAGCGGGACAGCTATTCCCTACGAGCAGTACTTC.

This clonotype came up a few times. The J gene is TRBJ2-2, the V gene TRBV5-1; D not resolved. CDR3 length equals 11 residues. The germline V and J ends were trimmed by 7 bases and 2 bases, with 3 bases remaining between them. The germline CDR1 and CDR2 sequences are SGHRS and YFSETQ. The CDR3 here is CASGNTGELFF. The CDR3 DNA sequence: TGCGCCAGCGGAAACACCGGGGAGCTGTTTTTT.

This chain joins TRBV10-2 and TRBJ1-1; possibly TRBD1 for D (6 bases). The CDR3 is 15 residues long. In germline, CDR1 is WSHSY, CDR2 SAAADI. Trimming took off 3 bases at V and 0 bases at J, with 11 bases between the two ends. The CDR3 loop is CASSDRGKMNTEAFF. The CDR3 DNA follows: TGCGCCAGCAGTGACAGGGGAAAAATGAACACTGAAGCTTTCTTT.

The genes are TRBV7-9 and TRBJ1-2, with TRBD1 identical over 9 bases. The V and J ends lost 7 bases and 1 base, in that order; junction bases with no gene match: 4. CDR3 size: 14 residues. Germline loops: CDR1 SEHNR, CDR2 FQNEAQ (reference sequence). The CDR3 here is CASTRDRDNYGYTF. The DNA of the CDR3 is TGTGCCAGCACCCGGGACAGGGATAACTATGGCTACACCTTC.